Presented here are 12 T cell receptor beta chains from one specimen sequenced in a study of blood T cell repertoires in COVID-19. The assay was immunoSEQ multiplex PCR, and TCRdb's table has in-frame clones only and misses some. Found here are fewer than 250,000 clones, roughly four fifths of them singletons; the top ten hold around 4.7%. The sample consisted of peripheral blood. These receptors were taken from a woman in her sixties or seventies with acute or convalescent COVID-19.

The rearrangement uses TRBV6-2 or TRBV6-3 and TRBJ1-1; TRBD1 matches 7 bases. This CDR3 has 13 amino acids. Germline-derived CDR1 and CDR2 are MNHEY and SVGEGT. Trimming cost V 6 bases and J 4 bases; bases outside gene matches: 5. This CDR3 is CASSIDRATEAFF. CDR3 coding DNA: TGTGCCAGCAGCATAGACAGGGCCACTGAAGCTTTCTTT.

The chain links TRBV6-2 or TRBV6-3 to TRBJ1-2; no clear D. Trimming pared 0 bases from V and 7 bases from J, leaving 9 bases between. Germline V gene lookup returns CDR1 MNHEY and CDR2 SVGEGT. The CDR3 consists of 13 residues. The CDR3 is CASSYSNGGGYTF. Written as DNA, the CDR3 is TGTGCCAGCAGTTACTCCAATGGAGGTGGCTACACCTTC.

DNA for the CDR3: TGTGCCAGCAGTCCCCGGGTAGCGGGGGGGACCGGGGAGCTGTTTTTT. Its translation: CASSPRVAGGTGELFF. The chain combines TRBV6-2 or TRBV6-3 with TRBJ2-2; 11 bases align to TRBD2. Germline V lookup: CDR1 MNHEY, CDR2 SVGEGT. The CDR3 runs 16 residues. V was pared by 5 bases and J by 5 bases, with 7 bases of the junction left unmatched.

The chain recombines TRBV9 with TRBJ1-2; D not certain. CDR3 length: 12 residues. The germline V gene has CDR1 SGDLS and CDR2 YYNGEE. Trimming stripped 0 bases from V and 4 bases from J, with 4 bases between. The CDR3 DNA reads TGTGCCAGCAGCGTAGAAGCCTATGGCTACACCTTC. Residues: CASSVEAYGYTF.

This clone has just a few counts. The V and J genes are TRBV19 and TRBJ1-5; D is unclear. The CDR3 totals 14 residues. Trimming shortened V by 5 bases and J by 10 bases, and 18 bases separated the two germline ends. CDR1 and CDR2 (germline): LNHDA, SQIVND (reference sequence). CDR3 nucleotide sequence: TGTGCCAGTAGTTCCCAACCTAACCCGGGACCCCAGCATTTT. Its translation is CASSSQPNPGPQHF.

The chain is built from TRBV4-2 and TRBJ2-3, with 10 bases identical to TRBD1. Losses at the gene ends were 1 base for V and 3 bases for J; bases not matched to a gene: 7. Germline CDR1 reads LGHNA; CDR2 reads YNFKEQ. The CDR3 extends over 17 amino acids. The CDR3 protein is CASSQVSGTGVTDTQYF. CDR3 DNA: TGTGCCAGCAGCCAAGTTTCCGGGACAGGGGTAACAGATACGCAGTATTTT.

The chain couples TRBV5-1 to TRBJ2-7; 8 bases fit TRBD1. The CDR3 loop spans 15 amino acids. Per the germline V gene, CDR1 is SGHRS and CDR2 is YFSETQ. V shed 5 bases and J 2 bases; nucleotides not matched to a gene: 9. CDR3 sequence (DNA): TGCGCCAGCAGTGAACCGTTGGGACAGGCCTACGAGCAGTACTTC. This codes for CASSEPLGQAYEQYF.

The chain links TRBV19 to TRBJ1-2, with TRBD1 identical over 7 bases. The J segment lost 6 bases and the V segment lost 1 base, leaving 8 bases of the junction unmatched. Per germline, CDR1 LNHDA and CDR2 SQIVND (reference sequence). This CDR3 has 15 residues. CDR3 nucleotides: TGTGCCAGTAGTATAGCGACAGGGCGAACGGATGGCTACACCTTC. This translates into CASSIATGRTDGYTF.

This clone was seen only once. The chain has TRBV6-4 and TRBJ1-5; 7 nucleotides match TRBD1. With 2 bases clipped from V and 4 bases from J, the junction kept 5 bases outside the gene matches. The CDR3 sequence is 15 residues long. CDR1 and CDR2 (germline): MRHNA, SNTAGT. CDR3 in amino acids: CASSDRGRKNQPQHF. The CDR3 nucleotides are TGTGCCAGCAGTGACAGGGGGCGTAAGAATCAGCCCCAGCATTTT.

In its sample, this clone was seen a few times. The chain links TRBV5-1 to TRBJ2-3; 11 bases map to TRBD2. The germline V gene has CDR1 SGHRS and CDR2 YFSETQ. V was pared by 4 bases and J by 3 bases, with 7 bases of the junction left unmatched. This CDR3 spans 16 amino acids. CDR3: CASSPIAGGRTDTQYF. The CDR3 bases are TGCGCCAGCAGCCCGATAGCGGGGGGGAGAACAGATACGCAGTATTTT. The full variable domain, in which reference TRBV5-1 and TRBJ2-3 provide the parts outside the CDR3, is KAGVTQTPRYLIKTRGQQVTLSCSPISGHRSVSWYQQTPGQGLQFLFEYFSETQRNKGNFPGRFSGRQFSNSRSEMNVSTLELGDSALYLCASSPIAGGRTDTQYFGPGTRLTVL.

The CDR3 DNA sequence: TGTGCCATCAGTGAGAGGGAGGACTATGGCTACACCTTC. Amino acid sequence: CAISEREDYGYTF. V is TRBV10-3 and J is TRBJ1-2; D uncertain. CDR1 is ENHRY and CDR2 is SYGVKD in the germline V gene. Trimming removed 2 bases at V and 3 bases at J, with 7 bases between. The CDR3 extends over 13 amino acids.

The genes are TRBV2 and TRBJ1-2; D may be TRBD1 (5 bases). Trimming pared 1 base from V and 8 bases from J, leaving 20 bases between. This CDR3 comprises 16 residues. In germline, CDR1 is SNHLY, CDR2 FYNNEI. The CDR3 DNA is TGTGCCAGCAGTGAAGTCGGTGGCAGGGCACGATCCGGCTACACCTTC. Its translation is CASSEVGGRARSGYTF.